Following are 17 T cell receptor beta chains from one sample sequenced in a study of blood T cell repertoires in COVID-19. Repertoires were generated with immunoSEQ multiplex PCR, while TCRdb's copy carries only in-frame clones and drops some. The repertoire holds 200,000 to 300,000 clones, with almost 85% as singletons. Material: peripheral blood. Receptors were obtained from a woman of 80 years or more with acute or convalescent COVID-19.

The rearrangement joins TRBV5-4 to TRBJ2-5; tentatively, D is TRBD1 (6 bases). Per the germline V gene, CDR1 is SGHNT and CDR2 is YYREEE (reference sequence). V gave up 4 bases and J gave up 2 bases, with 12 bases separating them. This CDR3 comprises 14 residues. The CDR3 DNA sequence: TGTGCCAGCAGCCTCGGGACACAACAAGAGACCCAGTACTTC. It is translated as CASSLGTQQETQYF.

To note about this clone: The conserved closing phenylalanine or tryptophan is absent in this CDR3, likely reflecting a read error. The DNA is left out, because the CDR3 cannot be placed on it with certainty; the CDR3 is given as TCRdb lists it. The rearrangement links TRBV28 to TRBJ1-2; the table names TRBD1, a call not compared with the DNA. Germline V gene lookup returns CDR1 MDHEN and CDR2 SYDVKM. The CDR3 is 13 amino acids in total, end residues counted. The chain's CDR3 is CASSSGGTGFPLS.

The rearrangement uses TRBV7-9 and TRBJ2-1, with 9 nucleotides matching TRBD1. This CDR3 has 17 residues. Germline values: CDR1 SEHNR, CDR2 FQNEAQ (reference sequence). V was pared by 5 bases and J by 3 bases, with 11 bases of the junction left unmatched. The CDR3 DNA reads TGTGCCAGCAGCCACCTAGGGGGGACAGGGAGCTACAATGAGCAGTTCTTC. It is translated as CASSHLGGTGSYNEQFF.

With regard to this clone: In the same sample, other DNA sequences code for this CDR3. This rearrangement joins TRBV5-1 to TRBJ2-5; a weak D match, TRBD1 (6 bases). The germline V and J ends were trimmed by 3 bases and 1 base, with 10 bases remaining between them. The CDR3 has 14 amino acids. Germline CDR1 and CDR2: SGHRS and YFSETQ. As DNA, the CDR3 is TGCGCCAGCAGCTCCGGACAGTTCCAAGAGACCCAGTACTTC. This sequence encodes CASSSGQFQETQYF. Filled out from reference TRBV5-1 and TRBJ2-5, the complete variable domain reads KAGVTQTPRYLIKTRGQQVTLSCSPISGHRSVSWYQQTPGQGLQFLFEYFSETQRNKGNFPGRFSGRQFSNSRSEMNVSTLELGDSALYLCASSSGQFQETQYFGPGTRLLVL.

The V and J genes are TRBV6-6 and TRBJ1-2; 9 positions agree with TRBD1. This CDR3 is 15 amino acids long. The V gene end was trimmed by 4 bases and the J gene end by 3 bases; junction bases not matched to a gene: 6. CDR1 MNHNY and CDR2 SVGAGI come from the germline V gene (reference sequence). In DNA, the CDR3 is TGTGCCAGCAGTTGGGGACAGGGAGGAGACTATGGCTACACCTTC. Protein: CASSWGQGGDYGYTF.

The DNA for the CDR3 is TGTGCCAGCAGTCCGATCGGACTCTCGAACACTGAAGCTTTCTTT. It encodes CASSPIGLSNTEAFF. The V gene is TRBV28, the J gene TRBJ1-1; no clear D. The CDR3 covers 15 residues. V dropped 5 bases and J dropped 1 base, with 14 bases sitting between them. CDR1 is MDHEN, CDR2 SYDVKM, per germline.

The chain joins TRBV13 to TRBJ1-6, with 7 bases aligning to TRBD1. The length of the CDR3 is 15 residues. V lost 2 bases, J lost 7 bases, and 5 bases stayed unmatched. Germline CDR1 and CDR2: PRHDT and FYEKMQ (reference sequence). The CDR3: CASSLMGQINSPLHF. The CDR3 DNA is TGTGCCAGCAGCTTAATGGGACAGATAAATTCACCCCTCCACTTT. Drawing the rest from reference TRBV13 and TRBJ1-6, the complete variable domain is AAGVIQSPRHLIKEKRETATLKCYPIPRHDTVYWYQQGPGQDPQFLISFYEKMQSDKGSIPDRFSAQQFSDYHSELNMSSLELGDSALYFCASSLMGQINSPLHFGNGTRLTVT.

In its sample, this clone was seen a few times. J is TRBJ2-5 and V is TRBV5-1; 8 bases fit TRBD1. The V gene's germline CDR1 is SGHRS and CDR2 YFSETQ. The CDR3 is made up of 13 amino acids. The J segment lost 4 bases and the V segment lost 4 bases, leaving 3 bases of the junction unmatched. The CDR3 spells CASSLQGAETQYF. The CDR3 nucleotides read TGCGCCAGCAGCCTTCAGGGGGCAGAGACCCAGTACTTC.

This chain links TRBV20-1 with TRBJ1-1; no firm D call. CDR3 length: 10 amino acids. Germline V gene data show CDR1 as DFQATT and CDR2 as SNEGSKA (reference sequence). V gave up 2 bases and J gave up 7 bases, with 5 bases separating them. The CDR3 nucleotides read TGCAGTGCTAGACAGATTGAAGCTTTCTTT. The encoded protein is CSARQIEAFF.

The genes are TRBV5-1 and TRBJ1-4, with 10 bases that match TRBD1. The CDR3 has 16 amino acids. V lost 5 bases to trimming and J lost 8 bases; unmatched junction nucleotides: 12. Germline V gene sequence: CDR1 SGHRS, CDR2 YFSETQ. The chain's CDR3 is CASRFNTGTGVEKLFF. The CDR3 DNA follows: TGCGCCAGCAGGTTCAACACCGGGACAGGGGTCGAAAAACTGTTTTTT.

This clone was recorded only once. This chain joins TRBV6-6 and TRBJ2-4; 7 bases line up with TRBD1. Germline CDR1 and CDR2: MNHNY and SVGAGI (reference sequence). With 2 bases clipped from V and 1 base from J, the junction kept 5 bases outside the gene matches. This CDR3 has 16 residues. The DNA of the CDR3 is TGTGCCAGCAGTTACAGCCCGGACAGGGCCAAAAACATTCAGTACTTC. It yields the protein CASSYSPDRAKNIQYF.

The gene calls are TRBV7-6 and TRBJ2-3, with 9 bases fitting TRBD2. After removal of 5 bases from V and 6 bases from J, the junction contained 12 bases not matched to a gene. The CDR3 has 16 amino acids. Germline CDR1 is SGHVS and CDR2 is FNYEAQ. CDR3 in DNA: TGTGCCAGCAGCACGGGCGGCGGGGGGGCGTGGGATACGCAGTATTTT. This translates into CASSTGGGGAWDTQYF.

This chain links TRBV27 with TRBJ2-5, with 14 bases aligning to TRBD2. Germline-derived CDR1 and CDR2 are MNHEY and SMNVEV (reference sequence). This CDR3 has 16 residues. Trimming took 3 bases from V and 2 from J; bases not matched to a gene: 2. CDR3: CASSFRTSGGQETQYF. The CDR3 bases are TGTGCCAGCAGTTTCCGGACTAGCGGGGGGCAAGAGACCCAGTACTTC.

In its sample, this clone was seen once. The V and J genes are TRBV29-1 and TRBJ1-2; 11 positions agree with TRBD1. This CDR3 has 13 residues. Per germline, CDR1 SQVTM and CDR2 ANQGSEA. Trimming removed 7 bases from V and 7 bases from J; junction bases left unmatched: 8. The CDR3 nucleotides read TGCAGCGCCTTGGACAGGGGGCGAGGTGGCTACACCTTC. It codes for CSALDRGRGGYTF.

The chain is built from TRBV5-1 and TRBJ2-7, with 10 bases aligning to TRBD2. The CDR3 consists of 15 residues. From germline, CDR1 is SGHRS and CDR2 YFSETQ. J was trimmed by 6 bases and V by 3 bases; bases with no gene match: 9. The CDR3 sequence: CASSSTGTSVVEQYF. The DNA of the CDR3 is TGCGCCAGCAGCTCCACCGGGACTAGCGTGGTCGAGCAGTACTTC.

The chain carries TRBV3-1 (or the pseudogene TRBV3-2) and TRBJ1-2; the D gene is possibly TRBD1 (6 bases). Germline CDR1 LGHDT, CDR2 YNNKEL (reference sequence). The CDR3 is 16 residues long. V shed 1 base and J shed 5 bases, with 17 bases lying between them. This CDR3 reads CASSQGTVSRRYGYTF. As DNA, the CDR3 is TGTGCCAGCAGCCAAGGGACAGTGAGCAGGAGGTATGGCTACACCTTC.

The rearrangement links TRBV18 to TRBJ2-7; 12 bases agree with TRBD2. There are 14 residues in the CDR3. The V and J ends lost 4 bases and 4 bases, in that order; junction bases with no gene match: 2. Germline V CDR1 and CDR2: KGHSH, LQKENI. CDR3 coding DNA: TGTGCCAGCTCACGACTAGCGGGAGAGTACGAGCAGTACTTC. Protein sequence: CASSRLAGEYEQYF. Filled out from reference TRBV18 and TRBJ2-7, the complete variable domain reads NAGVMQNPRHLVRRRGQEARLRCSPMKGHSHVYWYRQLPEEGLKFMVYLQKENIIDESGMPKERFSAEFPKEGPSILRIQQVVRGDSAAYFCASSRLAGEYEQYFGPGTRLTVT.